These 9 T cell receptor beta chains came from one sample sequenced in a study of beta chain features in type 1 diabetes. Sequenced material consisted of expressed TCRB transcripts (all of the isolated RNA was reverse transcribed). TCRdb's copy holds only in-frame clones and misses some; the assay was immunoSEQ multiplex PCR. This repertoire shows under 900,000 clones, roughly a sixth found once; its top ten account for 0.023%. The sample comprised naive CD4+ T cells from blood. These TCRs come from a woman aged 18-30 years in good health.

The chain recombines TRBV14 with TRBJ2-7, with D perhaps TRBD1 (6 bases). In germline, CDR1 is SGHDN, CDR2 FVKESK. The V gene lost 1 base and the J gene lost 2 bases, with 15 bases spanning the gap. The CDR3 is made up of 16 amino acids. CDR3 DNA sequence: TGTGCCAGCAGCCAAGGAGGGACATTCCGTACCTACGAGCAGTACTTC. Encoded protein: CASSQGGTFRTYEQYF.

The chain links TRBV28 to TRBJ2-2; D may match TRBD1 or TRBD2 (5 bases each). Trimming left V 6 bases short and J 7 bases short, with 18 bases between. Germline CDR1 is MDHEN and CDR2 is SYDVKM. CDR3 length: 15 amino acids. The CDR3 DNA is TGTGCCAGCAGGGCCCCCGGGGCCCGTAACGGGGAGCTGTTTTTT. This encodes CASRAPGARNGELFF.

This clone was detected only a few times. This chain joins TRBV7-2 and TRBJ2-3, with D hard to call. The CDR3 is made up of 13 amino acids. V lost 5 bases to trimming and J lost 7 bases, with 13 bases between them. The germline gives CDR1 SGHTA, CDR2 FQGNSA. The chain's CDR3 is CASSLPGPYTQYF. The CDR3 nucleotides are TGTGCCAGCAGCCTCCCCGGCCCTTATACGCAGTATTTT.

The table lists this clone with a few counts. This chain connects TRBV2 to TRBJ1-5; the D is unclear. The CDR3 is 15 residues long. Germline loops: CDR1 SNHLY, CDR2 FYNNEI. Deletions cut 2 bases from V and 2 bases from J, with 10 bases between. CDR3 DNA sequence: TGTGCCAGCAGTGAACCAGCCGGAGGCAATCAGCCCCAGCATTTT. Residues: CASSEPAGGNQPQHF.

The J gene is TRBJ2-5, the V gene TRBV5-1; possibly TRBD1 or TRBD2 for D (5 bases each). In germline, CDR1 is SGHRS, CDR2 YFSETQ. The CDR3 spans 14 residues. Trimming shortened V by 7 bases and J by 9 bases, and 22 bases separated the two germline ends. The CDR3 nucleotides are TGCGCCAGCGGGGGTGGTACGAGAGCACAGGCCCAGTACTTC. Translating it yields CASGGGTRAQAQYF.

This clone was seen only a few times. V gene TRBV19 combines with J gene TRBJ2-1, with 14 bases identical to TRBD2. Germline V CDR1 and CDR2: LNHDA, SQIVND (reference sequence). After removal of 2 bases from V and 10 bases from J, the junction contained 16 bases not matched to a gene. The CDR3 runs 19 residues. This CDR3 reads CASSIPGTSGSRGRLEQFF. CDR3 DNA sequence: TGTGCCAGTAGTATACCGGGGACTAGCGGGAGCCGGGGCCGTCTAGAGCAGTTCTTC.

This clone was found once. The chain joins TRBV6-6 to TRBJ2-5; TRBD2 matches at 8 bases. The junction had 9 bases not matched to a gene; V was cut back by 5 bases and J by 4 bases. Per the germline V gene, CDR1 is MNHNY and CDR2 is SVGAGI (reference sequence). The CDR3 is 15 residues long. CDR3 coding DNA: TGTGCCAGCAGTCGGGTTAGCGGGATTGGAGAGACCCAGTACTTC. Translation gives CASSRVSGIGETQYF.

Concerning this clone itself: Other DNA sequences from this sample encode an identical CDR3 as well. The chain joins TRBV28 to TRBJ2-7; 11 bases map to TRBD2. V lost 5 bases, J lost 2 bases, and 2 bases stayed unmatched. Germline V lookup: CDR1 MDHEN, CDR2 SYDVKM. The CDR3 has 14 residues. The CDR3 sequence: CASSRLAGTYEQYF. Here the CDR3 DNA reads TGTGCCAGCAGTAGACTAGCGGGAACCTACGAGCAGTACTTC.

The genes are TRBV29-1 and TRBJ1-1; unclear D gene. The CDR3 sequence is 13 residues long. Germline V CDR1 and CDR2: SQVTM, ANQGSEA. The germline V and J ends were trimmed by 4 bases and 1 base, with 10 bases remaining between them. CDR3 sequence reads: CSVVVRGNTEAFF. The DNA of the CDR3 is TGCAGCGTTGTGGTTCGGGGGAACACTGAAGCTTTCTTT. The full variable domain, with the rest looked up from reference TRBV29-1 and TRBJ1-1, is SAVISQKPSRDICQRGTSLTIQCQVDSQVTMMFWYRQQPGQSLTLIATANQGSEATYESGFVIDKFPISRPNLTFSTLTVSNMSPEDSSIYLCSVVVRGNTEAFFGQGTRLTVV.